Shown below are 6 T cell receptor beta chains from a single sample sequenced in a study of T cells expressing NK-cell markers. With the 5' RACE reads reprocessed, TCRdb shows one record per CDR3 protein and no DNA. Its table lists hundreds of thousands of distinct CDR3 sequences. The sequencing input was blood T cells: a sorted CD56 or NKG2C T cell subset, CD4+ or CD8+ T cells, or bulk PBMC T cells (not recorded which). Source of these receptors: a young man in good health.

J is TRBJ2-1 and V is TRBV18; TCRdb selects TRBD1, and the lack of DNA leaves this call unchecked. Germline CDR1 reads KGHSH; CDR2 reads LQKENI. The CDR3 spans 14 residues. This CDR3 reads CASSPPSPTPKQFF.

The chain carries TRBV27 and TRBJ2-7; there is no DNA to check the TCRdb D call of TRBD1. CDR1 is MNHEY and CDR2 is SMNVEV in the germline V gene (reference sequence). The CDR3 is 14 amino acids. The CDR3 sequence is CASSPGQGAHEQYF.

This CDR3 reads CASSYRQAWGYTF. The rearrangement joins TRBV7-2 to TRBJ1-2; TCRdb gives TRBD1 as the D gene, but with no DNA this cannot be confirmed. CDR1 is SGHTA and CDR2 is FQGNSA in the germline V gene. The CDR3 contains 13 residues. The full variable domain, its missing parts supplied by reference TRBV7-2 and TRBJ1-2, is GAGVSQSPSNKVTEKGKDVELRCDPISGHTALYWYRQSLGQGLEFLIYFQGNSAPDKSGLPSDRFSAERTGGSVSTLTIQRTQQEDSAVYLCASSYRQAWGYTFGSGTRLTVV.

The gene calls are TRBV7-9 and TRBJ1-2. The germline V gene encodes CDR1 SEHNR and CDR2 FQNEAQ (reference sequence). The length of the CDR3 is 13 residues. The CDR3 spells CASSLGSGPGYTF.

The chain links TRBV29-1 to TRBJ2-2; there is no DNA to check the TCRdb D call of TRBD1. The CDR3 has 15 amino acids. CDR1 is SQVTM, CDR2 ANQGSEA, per germline. The CDR3: CSVRKGTGDTGELFF.

This chain joins TRBV7-2 and TRBJ2-3; the TCRdb D gene call, TRBD2, has no DNA to confirm it. Germline V CDR1 and CDR2: SGHTA, FQGNSA. The CDR3 has 16 amino acids. The CDR3 loop is CASSASLASYTDTQYF.